This TCR beta chain was profiled in a study of graft-versus-host responses after intestinal transplantation. Overall study findings and caveats: GvH clones detected in recipient marrow included some appearing first in ileum or blood.

With regard to this clone: The antigen is undetermined.

Clones were sequenced by immunoSEQ multiplex PCR, and TCRdb holds only the in-frame ones, with some missing. The repertoire holds about 85,000 clones, about 91% seen once, with 7.6% in the top ten. The source of this sequence is a human donor who was the organ donor for an intestinal transplant. Sequenced here: unstimulated CD8+ T cells sorted from spleen or lymph node cells, sampled before transplant.

The CDR3 bases are TGTGCCAGCAGCCCAGGAGGGGGCCTGAGAGGTGGCGAGCAGTACTTC. Amino acid sequence: CASSPGGGLRGGEQYF. The chain combines TRBV11-2 with TRBJ2-7, with D possibly TRBD1 on 7 matching bases. The germline gives CDR1 SGHAT, CDR2 FQNNGV. V lost 5 bases, J lost 6 bases, and 23 bases lay in between. The CDR3 runs to 16 residues.